This TCR beta chain was sequenced in a study of T cell repertoires in cytomegalovirus infection. The CDR3 runs 13 residues. CDR1 and CDR2 (germline): MGHRA, YSYEKL. V was trimmed by 2 bases and J by 5 bases, leaving 10 bases between them. This clonotype was detected a few times. Its antigen is still unknown. TCRdb used MiXCR to reprocess the reads, holding one entry per CDR3 protein. Here the sample spans roughly 730,000 distinct CDR3 sequences, around a third being singletons. The sequence was collected from a human donor in good health (CMV status not recorded). Some clones in this sample may be carry-over from other donors' samples. The genes are TRBV4-1 and TRBJ2-7, with a possible D match to TRBD1 (5 bases). The sample here was cultured PBMCs, taken from culture after CMV antigen stimulation. The CDR3 DNA sequence: TGCGCCAGCAGCCAACAGGGTAGCCACGAGCAGTACTTC. Translated, it gives CASSQQGSHEQYF.